Listed here are 11 T cell receptor beta chains from one sample, sequenced in a study of shared clonotypes between healthy human individuals. The repertoire was sequenced with immunoSEQ multiplex PCR; TCRdb's copy has only in-frame clones and lacks some. The sample has some 2,100,000 clones, roughly 95% seen once. Material for sequencing was naive CD4+ T cells sorted from blood. The subset denotes: CD45RA+ positively selected. These TCRs come from a man aged 18-30 years in good health.

The V gene is TRBV7-9, the J gene TRBJ2-7; 7 bases are shared with TRBD1. CDR1 SEHNR and CDR2 FQNEAQ come from the germline V gene (reference sequence). The junction had 9 bases not matched to a gene; V was cut back by 8 bases and J by 2 bases. This CDR3 contains 14 residues. CDR3 in DNA: TGTGCCAGCGGAGACCGACAGGGAACCTACGAGCAGTACTTC. This translates into CASGDRQGTYEQYF.

The chain couples TRBV6-5 to TRBJ1-6, with D tentatively TRBD1 (5 bases). Trimming removed 8 bases at V and 7 bases at J, with 15 bases between. The CDR3 has 14 residues. Germline-derived CDR1 and CDR2 are MNHEY and SVGAGI. The CDR3 bases are TGTGCCAGCCGGCAATTTCAGGGAAATTCACCCCTCCACTTT. Translating it yields CASRQFQGNSPLHF.

V gene TRBV2 combines with J gene TRBJ2-3; TRBD2 is a possible D gene (6 bases). The V gene's germline CDR1 is SNHLY and CDR2 FYNNEI. V was cut by 5 bases and J by 9 bases, with 12 bases left in between. The CDR3 extends over 12 amino acids. CDR3 coding DNA: TGTGCCAGCAGTATGGGACGGGAGACGCAGTATTTT. Its translation is CASSMGRETQYF.

This clone has only one observation. The rearrangement uses TRBV10-3 and TRBJ1-6, with TRBD1 as a possible D gene (5 bases). The CDR3 is 13 residues long. From germline, CDR1 is ENHRY and CDR2 SYGVKD. Trimming took off 6 bases at V and 9 bases at J, with 12 bases between the two ends. DNA of the CDR3: TGTGCCATCAGGGGGGACCTATCTTCACCCCTCCACTTT. As protein: CAIRGDLSSPLHF.

This chain joins TRBV7-3 and TRBJ2-7; D perhaps matches TRBD2 (5 bases). V dropped 2 bases and J dropped 3 bases, with 11 bases sitting between them. Germline V gene sequence: CDR1 SGHTA, CDR2 FQGTGA. The CDR3 covers 14 residues. As DNA, the CDR3 is TGTGCCAGCAGCTTAGGTCTTCGGGGCTACGAGCAGTACTTC. Its translation is CASSLGLRGYEQYF.

The chain employs TRBV27 and TRBJ2-2; the D gene is possibly TRBD2 (6 bases). Trimming shortened V by 3 bases and J by 2 bases, and 10 bases separated the two germline ends. Per germline, CDR1 MNHEY and CDR2 SMNVEV (reference sequence). The CDR3 contains 15 residues. The CDR3 nucleotides are TGTGCCAGCAGTTTTAACGGGAGAAACACCGGGGAGCTGTTTTTT. Residues: CASSFNGRNTGELFF.

This chain uses TRBV11-2 with TRBJ2-1, with 8 bases that match TRBD1. The CDR3 covers 14 residues. Germline V gives CDR1 SGHAT, CDR2 FQNNGV. V dropped 4 bases and J dropped 5; count of bases not matched to a gene: 4. The CDR3 loop is CASSYRTGNNEQFF. The CDR3 DNA reads as TGTGCCAGCAGCTACCGGACAGGGAACAATGAGCAGTTCTTC.

The rearrangement joins TRBV18 to TRBJ2-5, with 10 bases fitting TRBD1. The CDR3 consists of 16 residues. V shed 5 bases and J 0 bases; nucleotides not matched to a gene: 6. Germline V gene sequence: CDR1 KGHSH, CDR2 LQKENI. The DNA of the CDR3 is TGTGCCAGCTCAACGGGGACAGGGGCCTACCAAGAGACCCAGTACTTC. As protein: CASSTGTGAYQETQYF.

J is TRBJ1-6 and V is TRBV9; unclear D gene. Germline CDR1 is SGDLS and CDR2 is YYNGEE. Trimming took off 1 base at V and 10 bases at J, with 6 bases between the two ends. The CDR3 contains 12 residues. CDR3 nucleotide sequence: TGTGCCAGCAGCGTATTAGAATCACCCCTCCACTTT. Its translation: CASSVLESPLHF.

CDR3 nucleotide sequence: TGTGCCAGCACCTCCATATCGTCCTACGAGCAGTACTTC. Residues: CASTSISSYEQYF. The rearrangement joins TRBV25-1 to TRBJ2-7, with D unresolved. The germline V gene encodes CDR1 MGHDK and CDR2 SYGVNS. The CDR3 totals 13 residues. V lost 7 bases and J lost 1, with 11 bases in between.

CDR3 nucleotides: TGTGCCATCACCAGAAGAGGCGGGACAGGGGGCGACGAGCAGTACTTC. Protein: CAITRRGGTGGDEQYF. V is TRBV10-3 and J is TRBJ2-7; 12 positions match TRBD1. CDR1 ENHRY and CDR2 SYGVKD come from the germline V gene. The V and J ends lost 7 bases and 5 bases, in that order; junction bases with no gene match: 12. The CDR3 loop spans 16 amino acids.